Listed below are T cell receptor beta chains from one sample, sequenced in a study of T cells in Graves' hyperthyroidism and ophthalmopathy. TCRdb ran MiXCR on the multiplex PCR reads and lists one entry per CDR3 protein. The sample holds about 530,000 distinct CDR3 sequences, about a sixth seen once. Material for sequencing was blood. All receptors derive from a woman between 18 and 29 years old with Graves' ophthalmopathy. Each CDR3 is given with its conserved first and last residue. Fields, in order: clone size, V gene, J gene, D gene, CDR3 DNA, CDR3 protein. The D gene is left open where the match is weak. A row's size may be missing; if present it is once, few, many or a size class.

clone size: many
V gene: TRBV28
J gene: TRBJ2-5
D gene: -
CDR3 DNA: TGTGCCAGCAGCGAGACACAGGGAGGGGCACAAGAGACCCAGTACTTC
CDR3 protein: CASSETQGGAQETQYF

clone size: many
V gene: TRBV19
J gene: TRBJ1-1
D gene: TRBD1
CDR3 DNA: TGTGCCAGTAGTTCCGGACAGGGGGGGAACTGGAACACTGAAGCTTTCTTT
CDR3 protein: CASSSGQGGNWNTEAFF

clone size: many
V gene: TRBV3-1
J gene: TRBJ2-7
D gene: -
CDR3 DNA: TGTGCCAGCAGCCAAAATTACTACGAGCAGTACTTC
CDR3 protein: CASSQNYYEQYF

clone size: few
V gene: TRBV7-9
J gene: TRBJ1-1
D gene: TRBD1
CDR3 DNA: TGTGCCAGCAGCTTAGTAGGCGCAGGGACAGGGGCCTCTGAAGCTTTCTTT
CDR3 protein: CASSLVGAGTGASEAFF

clone size: many
V gene: TRBV7-2
J gene: TRBJ2-1
D gene: TRBD2
CDR3 DNA: TGTGCCAGCAGCTTAGGCACTAGCGGGAGGGTCTCGAGCTCCTACAATGAGCAGTTCTTC
CDR3 protein: CASSLGTSGRVSSSYNEQFF

clone size: few
V gene: TRBV13
J gene: TRBJ2-7
D gene: -
CDR3 DNA: TGTGCCAGCAGCTTAGGGGGGTCCCTCTACGGGCAGTACTTC
CDR3 protein: CASSLGGSLYGQYF

clone size: many
V gene: TRBV20-1
J gene: TRBJ1-1
D gene: -
CDR3 DNA: TGCAGTGCCCGGGAGAGGGCCTTGAACACTGAAGCTTTCTTT
CDR3 protein: CSARERALNTEAFF

clone size: many
V gene: TRBV27
J gene: TRBJ1-1
D gene: -
CDR3 DNA: TGTGCCACCCATCGACGCAACACTGAAGCTTTCTTT
CDR3 protein: CATHRRNTEAFF

clone size: many
V gene: TRBV7-8
J gene: TRBJ2-3
D gene: TRBD2
CDR3 DNA: TGTGCCAGCAGCTTTGGTGTAGCGGGAGGCCTTGTCACAGATACGCAGTATTTT
CDR3 protein: CASSFGVAGGLVTDTQYF

clone size: -
V gene: TRBV29-1
J gene: TRBJ2-7
D gene: -
CDR3 DNA: TGCAGCGTTGAGGCGGGGATACGGTACGAGCAGTACTTC
CDR3 protein: CSVEAGIRYEQYF

clone size: many
V gene: TRBV11-2
J gene: TRBJ1-2
D gene: TRBD1
CDR3 DNA: TGTGCCAGCAGCCCCATTCATGACAGGGTTGGTGGCTACACCTTC
CDR3 protein: CASSPIHDRVGGYTF

clone size: many
V gene: TRBV28
J gene: TRBJ2-4
D gene: TRBD2
CDR3 DNA: TGTGCCAGCAGTCCCTTAGCGGGAGGCCCGTTAAACATTCAGTACTTC
CDR3 protein: CASSPLAGGPLNIQYF

clone size: many
V gene: TRBV13
J gene: TRBJ2-1
D gene: -
CDR3 DNA: TGTGCCAGCAGCTCGGGACGCCCCTCCTACAATGAGCAGTTCTTC
CDR3 protein: CASSSGRPSYNEQFF

clone size: many
V gene: TRBV28
J gene: TRBJ2-7
D gene: -
CDR3 DNA: TGTGCCAGCAGTTCTCTGGGGGGCGCTTCTGGGGAGCAGTACTTC
CDR3 protein: CASSSLGGASGEQYF

clone size: many
V gene: TRBV18
J gene: TRBJ1-1
D gene: -
CDR3 DNA: TGTGCCAGCTCACCGGGTGACGGCTACACTGAAGCTTTCTTT
CDR3 protein: CASSPGDGYTEAFF

clone size: few
V gene: TRBV3-1
J gene: TRBJ1-3
D gene: -
CDR3 DNA: TGTGCCAGCAGCCAAGAAGTCCCTGGAAACACCATATATTTT
CDR3 protein: CASSQEVPGNTIYF

clone size: many
V gene: TRBV29-1
J gene: TRBJ2-3
D gene: -
CDR3 DNA: TGCAGCGTTGTAGGGAGCGCCGCTAGCACAGATACGCAGTATTTT
CDR3 protein: CSVVGSAASTDTQYF

clone size: many
V gene: TRBV28
J gene: TRBJ2-7
D gene: -
CDR3 DNA: TGTGCCAGCAGCCACTTTCAGGCGACCTACGAGCAGTACTTC
CDR3 protein: CASSHFQATYEQYF

clone size: many
V gene: TRBV12-3/TRBV12-4
J gene: TRBJ2-3
D gene: TRBD2
CDR3 DNA: TGTGCCAGCAGTGCTAGCGGGAGAAGCACAGATACGCAGTATTTT
CDR3 protein: CASSASGRSTDTQYF

clone size: many
V gene: TRBV12-3/TRBV12-4
J gene: TRBJ2-6
D gene: TRBD1
CDR3 DNA: TGTGCCAGCAGTCCGGACAGGGGAACTGGGGCCAACGTCCTGACTTTC
CDR3 protein: CASSPDRGTGANVLTF

clone size: few
V gene: TRBV19
J gene: TRBJ1-2
D gene: -
CDR3 DNA: TGTGCCAGTAGTATAGCAGAGGGACTGGAAGGCTACACCTTC
CDR3 protein: CASSIAEGLEGYTF

clone size: -
V gene: TRBV7-9
J gene: TRBJ2-7
D gene: TRBD1
CDR3 DNA: TGTGCCAGCAGCTTATCCGGGACAGGGATTTTCGAGCAGTACTTC
CDR3 protein: CASSLSGTGIFEQYF

clone size: many
V gene: TRBV6-5
J gene: TRBJ1-1
D gene: -
CDR3 DNA: TGTGCCAGCAGTTACGGTGGTCACACTGAAGCTTTCTTT
CDR3 protein: CASSYGGHTEAFF

clone size: -
V gene: TRBV28
J gene: TRBJ1-2
D gene: -
CDR3 DNA: TGTGCCAGCAGAGATTTGGGATATGGCTACACCTTC
CDR3 protein: CASRDLGYGYTF

clone size: -
V gene: TRBV28
J gene: TRBJ1-6
D gene: -
CDR3 DNA: TGTGCCAGCATTGGAGGACTGCCACCCCTCCACTTT
CDR3 protein: CASIGGLPPLHF

clone size: -
V gene: TRBV24-1
J gene: TRBJ2-1
D gene: -
CDR3 DNA: TGTGCCACCAGTGATTCTGAGAGCAATGAGCAGTTCTTC
CDR3 protein: CATSDSESNEQFF

clone size: many
V gene: TRBV7-3
J gene: TRBJ2-3
D gene: -
CDR3 DNA: TGTGCCAGCAGTTCCCCTGGGGGGGATACGCAGTATTTT
CDR3 protein: CASSSPGGDTQYF

clone size: -
V gene: TRBV19
J gene: TRBJ1-2
D gene: -
CDR3 DNA: TGTGCCAGTAGTACAGAGGACCCATTATCATCGAGCTACACCTTC
CDR3 protein: CASSTEDPLSSSYTF

clone size: many
V gene: TRBV15
J gene: TRBJ2-2
D gene: TRBD2
CDR3 DNA: TGTGCCACCAGCAGGGATCAACTAGCGGGAGGCACCGGGGAGCTGTTTTTT
CDR3 protein: CATSRDQLAGGTGELFF

clone size: -
V gene: TRBV28
J gene: TRBJ1-6
D gene: TRBD1
CDR3 DNA: TGTGCCAGCAAGATACAGGGGGCCGCGGCCCTCCACTTT
CDR3 protein: CASKIQGAAALHF

clone size: -
V gene: TRBV19
J gene: TRBJ1-1
D gene: -
CDR3 DNA: TGTGCCAGTAGCGAGCCCGGGGGGACTGGAGCTTTCTTT
CDR3 protein: CASSEPGGTGAFF

clone size: -
V gene: TRBV6-1
J gene: TRBJ2-3
D gene: TRBD2
CDR3 DNA: TGTGCCAGCGCTACGTCTAGCGGGGGCGCAGATACGCAGTATTTT
CDR3 protein: CASATSSGGADTQYF

clone size: -
V gene: TRBV9
J gene: TRBJ2-1
D gene: -
CDR3 DNA: TGTGCCAGCAGCGTAGTCGGGGCGACAGCGGAGGGGCAGTTCTTC
CDR3 protein: CASSVVGATAEGQFF

clone size: -
V gene: TRBV10-3
J gene: TRBJ2-3
D gene: TRBD1
CDR3 DNA: TGTGCCATCAGTGATACAGGGGGCACAGATACGCAGTATTTT
CDR3 protein: CAISDTGGTDTQYF

clone size: -
V gene: TRBV7-9
J gene: TRBJ1-2
D gene: TRBD1
CDR3 DNA: TGTGCCAGCAGCTTATCGGGGACAGGGGGGTCCTATGGCTACACCTTC
CDR3 protein: CASSLSGTGGSYGYTF

clone size: few
V gene: TRBV14
J gene: TRBJ2-2
D gene: TRBD1
CDR3 DNA: TGTGCCAGCAGCTTTACCGGGACAGTAAGAACCGGGGAGCTGTTTTTT
CDR3 protein: CASSFTGTVRTGELFF

clone size: -
V gene: TRBV4-1
J gene: TRBJ1-5
D gene: -
CDR3 DNA: TGCGCCAGCAGCCAACAGGGCTATAGCAATCAGCCCCAGCATTTT
CDR3 protein: CASSQQGYSNQPQHF

clone size: many
V gene: TRBV27
J gene: TRBJ2-7
D gene: TRBD1
CDR3 DNA: TGTGCCAGCAGTTTAGGGACAGGGGCCGCCTACGAGCAGTACTTC
CDR3 protein: CASSLGTGAAYEQYF

clone size: -
V gene: TRBV25-1
J gene: TRBJ1-2
D gene: -
CDR3 DNA: TGTGCCAGCAGTGACGCTTATGGCTACACCTTC
CDR3 protein: CASSDAYGYTF

clone size: few
V gene: TRBV28
J gene: TRBJ1-2
D gene: -
CDR3 DNA: TGTGCCACCCGTACCACAGTCCCCTATGGCTACACCTTC
CDR3 protein: CATRTTVPYGYTF

clone size: many
V gene: TRBV28
J gene: TRBJ2-1
D gene: -
CDR3 DNA: TGTGCCAGCAGTTTTCCTACAGGGTTCAATGAGCAGTTCTTC
CDR3 protein: CASSFPTGFNEQFF

clone size: -
V gene: TRBV18
J gene: TRBJ2-5
D gene: -
CDR3 DNA: TGTGCCAGCTCACTTTTAGCGTCGGGGGAGACCCAGTACTTC
CDR3 protein: CASSLLASGETQYF

clone size: many
V gene: TRBV7-2
J gene: TRBJ2-5
D gene: TRBD1
CDR3 DNA: TGTGCCAGCAGCTCCAGGGGGCAGGGAGAGACCCAGTACTTC
CDR3 protein: CASSSRGQGETQYF

clone size: few
V gene: TRBV15
J gene: TRBJ2-1
D gene: TRBD2
CDR3 DNA: TGTGCCACCAGTATGACTAGCGGGAGGCTAAATGAGCAGTTCTTC
CDR3 protein: CATSMTSGRLNEQFF

clone size: -
V gene: TRBV5-1
J gene: TRBJ2-2
D gene: TRBD1
CDR3 DNA: TGCGCCAGCAGCTCCGGGACAGGGAGAAGGTCGAACACCGGGGAGCTGTTTTTT
CDR3 protein: CASSSGTGRRSNTGELFF

clone size: -
V gene: TRBV4-1
J gene: TRBJ2-5
D gene: TRBD1
CDR3 DNA: TGCGCCAGCAGCCTGGGGGACAGCTCGTACCAAGAGACCCAGTACTTC
CDR3 protein: CASSLGDSSYQETQYF

clone size: -
V gene: TRBV6-2/TRBV6-3
J gene: TRBJ1-2
D gene: TRBD1
CDR3 DNA: TGTGCCAGCAGACTCGGGACAGGGCACGGCTACACCTTC
CDR3 protein: CASRLGTGHGYTF

clone size: many
V gene: TRBV27
J gene: TRBJ2-3
D gene: -
CDR3 DNA: TGTGCCAGCAGTTTATTTTTCTCGGGGGTTTCAGATACGCAGTATTTT
CDR3 protein: CASSLFFSGVSDTQYF

clone size: many
V gene: TRBV18
J gene: TRBJ2-1
D gene: -
CDR3 DNA: TGTGCCAGCTCACCTCCCCCTGAACCGTCCTACAATGAGCAGTTCTTC
CDR3 protein: CASSPPPEPSYNEQFF

clone size: few
V gene: TRBV6-1
J gene: TRBJ1-1
D gene: TRBD1
CDR3 DNA: TGTGCCAGCAGTGAAGCGGGGGACAGGCAGGTTTCGAACACTGAAGCTTCCTTT
CDR3 protein: CASSEAGDRQVSNTEASF

clone size: -
V gene: TRBV12-3/TRBV12-4
J gene: TRBJ1-4
D gene: TRBD1
CDR3 DNA: TGTGCCAGCAGTTCCCCGGGGACAGGGCAGGAAAAACTGTTTTTT
CDR3 protein: CASSSPGTGQEKLFF

clone size: -
V gene: TRBV7-2
J gene: TRBJ1-6
D gene: -
CDR3 DNA: TGTGCCAGCAACGAAGGGGCTTTTACACCCCTCCACTTT
CDR3 protein: CASNEGAFTPLHF

clone size: -
V gene: TRBV14
J gene: TRBJ1-4
D gene: -
CDR3 DNA: TGTGCCAGCAGCCAAGACCCCTCCTTAGCGGGTGAAAAACTGTTTTTT
CDR3 protein: CASSQDPSLAGEKLFF

clone size: many
V gene: TRBV6-5
J gene: TRBJ1-1
D gene: -
CDR3 DNA: TGTGCCAGCAGTTACTCACAGGTAATGAACACTGAAGCTTTCTTT
CDR3 protein: CASSYSQVMNTEAFF

clone size: many
V gene: TRBV27
J gene: TRBJ2-7
D gene: -
CDR3 DNA: TGTGCCAGCAGTTTCTGGGGGCCCTACGAGCAGTACTTC
CDR3 protein: CASSFWGPYEQYF

clone size: many
V gene: TRBV27
J gene: TRBJ2-7
D gene: TRBD1
CDR3 DNA: TGTGCCAGCAGTCACCCACCGGGACAGGCTGTTGAGCAGTACTTC
CDR3 protein: CASSHPPGQAVEQYF

clone size: few
V gene: TRBV24-1
J gene: TRBJ2-3
D gene: -
CDR3 DNA: TGTGCCACCAGCGATAGGCGTCGAGGCCTAGGCACAGATACGCAGTATTTT
CDR3 protein: CATSDRRRGLGTDTQYF

clone size: many
V gene: TRBV28
J gene: TRBJ2-7
D gene: TRBD1
CDR3 DNA: TGTGCCAGCAGTCAACCGGGACAGTACTACGAGCAGTACTTC
CDR3 protein: CASSQPGQYYEQYF

clone size: many
V gene: TRBV20-1
J gene: TRBJ2-3
D gene: TRBD1
CDR3 DNA: TGCAGTGCTTACCGGGACAGTGCCCCAGCAGATACGCAGTATTTT
CDR3 protein: CSAYRDSAPADTQYF